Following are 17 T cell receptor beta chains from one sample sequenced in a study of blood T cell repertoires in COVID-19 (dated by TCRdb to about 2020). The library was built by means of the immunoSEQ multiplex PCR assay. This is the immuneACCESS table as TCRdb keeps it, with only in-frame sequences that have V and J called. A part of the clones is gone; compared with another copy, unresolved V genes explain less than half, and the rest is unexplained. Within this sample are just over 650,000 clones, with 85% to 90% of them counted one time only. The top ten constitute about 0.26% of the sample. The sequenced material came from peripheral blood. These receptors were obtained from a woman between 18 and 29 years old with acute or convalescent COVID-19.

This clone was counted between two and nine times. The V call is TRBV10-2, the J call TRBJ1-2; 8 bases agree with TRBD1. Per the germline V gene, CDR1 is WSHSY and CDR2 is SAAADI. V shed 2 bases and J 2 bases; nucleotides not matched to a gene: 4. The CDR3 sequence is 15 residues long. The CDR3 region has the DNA TGCGCCAGCAGTGAGCCATGGGACAGGAACTATGGCTACACCTTC. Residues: CASSEPWDRNYGYTF.

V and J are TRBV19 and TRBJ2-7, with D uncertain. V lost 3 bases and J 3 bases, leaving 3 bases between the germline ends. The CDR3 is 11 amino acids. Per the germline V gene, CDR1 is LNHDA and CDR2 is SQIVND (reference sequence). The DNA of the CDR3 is TGTGCCAGTAGTATCAACTACGAGCAGTACTTC. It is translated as CASSINYEQYF.

DNA for the CDR3: TGTGCCAGCAGCTTGGGGCCTAGCGGGCCGTACGAGCAGTACTTC. Its translation: CASSLGPSGPYEQYF. The chain recombines TRBV5-5 with TRBJ2-7, with 8 nucleotides matching TRBD2. The CDR3 runs 15 residues. V gave up 0 bases and J gave up 4 bases; unmatched junction bases: 6. The germline V gene encodes CDR1 SGHKS and CDR2 YYEKEE (reference sequence).

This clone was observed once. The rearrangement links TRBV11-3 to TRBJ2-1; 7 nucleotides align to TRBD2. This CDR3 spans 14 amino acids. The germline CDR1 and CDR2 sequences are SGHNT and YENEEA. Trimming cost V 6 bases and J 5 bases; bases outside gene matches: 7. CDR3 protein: CASRGGGLNNEQFF. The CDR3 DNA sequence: TGTGCCAGCAGGGGCGGGGGATTAAACAATGAGCAGTTCTTC.

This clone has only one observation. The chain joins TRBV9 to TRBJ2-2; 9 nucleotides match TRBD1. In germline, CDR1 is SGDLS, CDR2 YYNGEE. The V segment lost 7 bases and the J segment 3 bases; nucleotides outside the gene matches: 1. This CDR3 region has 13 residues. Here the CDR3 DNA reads TGTGCCAGCGGGACAGGGTACACCGGGGAGCTGTTTTTT. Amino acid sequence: CASGTGYTGELFF.

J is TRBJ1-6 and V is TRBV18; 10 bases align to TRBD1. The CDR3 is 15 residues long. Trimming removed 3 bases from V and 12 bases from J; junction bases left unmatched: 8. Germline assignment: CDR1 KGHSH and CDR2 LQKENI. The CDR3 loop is CASSPATGGLVPLHF. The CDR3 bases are TGTGCCAGCTCACCGGCGACAGGGGGCTTGGTACCCCTCCACTTT. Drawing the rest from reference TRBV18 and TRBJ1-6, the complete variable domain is NAGVMQNPRHLVRRRGQEARLRCSPMKGHSHVYWYRQLPEEGLKFMVYLQKENIIDESGMPKERFSAEFPKEGPSILRIQQVVRGDSAAYFCASSPATGGLVPLHFGNGTRLTVT.

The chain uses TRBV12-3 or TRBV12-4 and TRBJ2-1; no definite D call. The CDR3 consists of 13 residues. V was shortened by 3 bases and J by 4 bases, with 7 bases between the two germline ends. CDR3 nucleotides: TGTGCCAGCAGTTTTGTCAGGTACAATGAGCAGTTCTTC. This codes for CASSFVRYNEQFF.

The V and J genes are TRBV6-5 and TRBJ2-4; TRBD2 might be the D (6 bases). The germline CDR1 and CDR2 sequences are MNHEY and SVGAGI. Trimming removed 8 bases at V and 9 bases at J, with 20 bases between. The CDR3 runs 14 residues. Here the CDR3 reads CASATRRAHGIQYF. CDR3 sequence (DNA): TGTGCCAGCGCCACTCGGAGGGCGCATGGCATTCAGTACTTC.

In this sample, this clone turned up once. The CDR3 reads CASSLGRAYNEQFF. In DNA form, the CDR3 reads TGCGCCAGCAGCTTGGGGCGGGCTTACAATGAGCAGTTCTTC. This chain joins TRBV5-1 and TRBJ2-1; possibly TRBD2 for D (5 bases). The V gene lost 0 bases and the J gene lost 4 bases, with 8 bases spanning the gap. The CDR3 contains 14 residues. Germline CDR1 and CDR2: SGHRS and YFSETQ.

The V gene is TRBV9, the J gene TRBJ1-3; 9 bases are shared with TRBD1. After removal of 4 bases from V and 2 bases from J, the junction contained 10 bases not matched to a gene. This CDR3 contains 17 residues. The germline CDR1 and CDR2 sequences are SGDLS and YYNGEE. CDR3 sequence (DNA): TGTGCCAGCAGCATGGGACAGGGAAGGTCGACTGGAAACACCATATATTTT. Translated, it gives CASSMGQGRSTGNTIYF.

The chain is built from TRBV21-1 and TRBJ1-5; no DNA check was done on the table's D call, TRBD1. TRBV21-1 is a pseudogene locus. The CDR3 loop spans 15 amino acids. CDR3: CASSKADREDQPQHF. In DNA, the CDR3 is TGTGCCAGCAGCAAAGCGGACAGGGAGGATCAGCCCCAGCATTTT.

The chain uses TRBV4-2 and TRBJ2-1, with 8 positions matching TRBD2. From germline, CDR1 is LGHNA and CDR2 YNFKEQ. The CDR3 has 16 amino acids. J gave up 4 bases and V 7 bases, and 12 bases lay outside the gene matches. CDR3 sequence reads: CASNVNLAGIYNEQFF. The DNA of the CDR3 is TGTGCCAGCAATGTAAATTTAGCGGGGATTTACAATGAGCAGTTCTTC.

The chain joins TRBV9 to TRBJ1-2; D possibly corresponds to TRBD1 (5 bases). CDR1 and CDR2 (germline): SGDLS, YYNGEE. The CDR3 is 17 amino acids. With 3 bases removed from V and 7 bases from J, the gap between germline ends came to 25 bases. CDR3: CASSARTARTFGAGYTF. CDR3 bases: TGTGCCAGCAGCGCCCGGACGGCCCGAACTTTTGGGGCTGGCTACACCTTC.

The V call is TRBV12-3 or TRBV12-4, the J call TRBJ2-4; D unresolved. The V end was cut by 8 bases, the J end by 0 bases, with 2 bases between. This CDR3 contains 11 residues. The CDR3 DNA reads TGTGCCAGCCTAGCCAAAAACATTCAGTACTTC. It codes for CASLAKNIQYF.

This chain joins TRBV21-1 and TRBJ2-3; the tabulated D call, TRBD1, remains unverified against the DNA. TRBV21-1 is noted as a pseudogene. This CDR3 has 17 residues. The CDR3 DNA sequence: TGTGCCAGCAGCCCGTGGGACAGGGGGCTGAGCACAGATACGCAGTATTTT. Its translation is CASSPWDRGLSTDTQYF.

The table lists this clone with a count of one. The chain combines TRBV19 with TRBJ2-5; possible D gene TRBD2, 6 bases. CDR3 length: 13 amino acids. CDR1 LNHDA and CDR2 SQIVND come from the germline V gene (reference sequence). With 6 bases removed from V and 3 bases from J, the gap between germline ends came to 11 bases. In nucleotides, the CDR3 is TGTGCCAGTAGGGCCGCGGGGAAAGAGACCCAGTACTTC. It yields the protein CASRAAGKETQYF.

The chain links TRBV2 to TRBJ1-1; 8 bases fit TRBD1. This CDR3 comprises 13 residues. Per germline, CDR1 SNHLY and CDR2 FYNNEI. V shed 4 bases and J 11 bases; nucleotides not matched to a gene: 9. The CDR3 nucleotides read TGTGCCAGCAGTGTGGCAGGGGGCTGGGAGGCTTTCTTT. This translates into CASSVAGGWEAFF.